This T cell receptor beta chain derives from a study of OX40 agonist ivuxolimab in advanced cancers. Study information: A partial response was reached by three patients: one with hepatocellular carcinoma and two with cutaneous melanoma.

Profiled with immunoSEQ multiplex PCR; TCRdb holds only in-frame clones, not every one. The sample records fewer than 70,000 clones, about 91% being singletons. CDR1 is MGHDK, CDR2 SYGVNS, per germline. The CDR3 length is 15 residues. V shed 4 bases and J 5 bases; nucleotides not matched to a gene: 8. This material consisted of CD4+ or CD8+ T cells sorted from blood, taken in a trial of the OX40 agonist ivuxolimab. V and J are TRBV25-1 and TRBJ2-5, with 9 bases aligning to TRBD2. The TCR comes from an adult with an advanced solid tumor such as melanoma, head and neck, liver or kidney cancer. CDR3 residues: CASSGTGLAYETQYF. The CDR3 DNA reads TGTGCCAGCAGTGGGACGGGACTAGCATATGAGACCCAGTACTTC.